These 9 T cell receptor beta chains share one sample of origin, sequenced in a study of glioma-infiltrating T cells after dendritic cell vaccination. Here immunoSEQ multiplex PCR was the method, and the copy in TCRdb shows in-frame clones only, minus some. The table lists 100,000 or so clones, 80% of them singletons. Time point specified: after dendritic cell vaccination, including at tumor progression/relapse. Specimen: blood, collected after dendritic cell vaccination. These receptors were taken from a human donor with glioblastoma.

J is TRBJ2-3 and V is TRBV25-1, with 11 bases aligning to TRBD1. V lost 5 bases to trimming and J lost 12 bases; unmatched junction nucleotides: 4. The germline gives CDR1 MGHDK, CDR2 SYGVNS. The CDR3 covers 12 residues. CDR3 protein: CASSHGQGAQYF. The CDR3 DNA reads TGTGCCAGCAGTCACGGACAGGGGGCTCAGTATTTT. The complete variable domain, with remaining parts taken from reference TRBV25-1 and TRBJ2-3, reads EADIYQTPRYLVIGTGKKITLECSQTMGHDKMYWYQQDPGMELHLIHYSYGVNSTEKGDLSSESTVSRIRTEHFPLTLESARPSHTSQYLCASSHGQGAQYFGPGTRLTVL.

This clone was picked up a small number of times. One junction end does not reproduce the germline sequence, and a read error may be involved. The chain recombines TRBV7-7 with TRBJ2-1; weak D call: TRBD2 (5 bases). The CDR3 runs to 16 residues. CDR1 is SSHAT and CDR2 is FNYEAQ in the germline V gene (reference sequence). CDR3 sequence: CASSLVEGAPYNEQFF. DNA for the CDR3: TGTGCTAGCAGCTTAGTAGAGGGAGCACCCTACAATGAGCAGTTCTTC. The full variable domain, rest sourced from reference TRBV7-7 and TRBJ2-1, is GAGVSQSPRYKVTKRGQDVTLRCDPISSHATLYWYQQALGQGPEFLTYFNYEAQPDKSGLPSDRFSAERPEGSISTLTIQRTEQRDSAMYRCASSLVEGAPYNEQFFGPGTRLTVL.

V gene TRBV5-1 combines with J gene TRBJ2-1, with TRBD2 matching over 7 bases. CDR1 and CDR2 from the germline V gene are SGHRS and YFSETQ. The CDR3 runs 16 residues. J lost 8 bases, V lost 0 bases, and 11 bases had no gene match. The CDR3 protein is CASSLALGFRGDEQFF. As DNA, the CDR3 is TGCGCCAGCAGCTTGGCCCTGGGTTTTCGGGGGGATGAGCAGTTCTTC.

This chain links TRBV4-1 with TRBJ1-4, with D possibly matching TRBD1 (6 bases). Per germline, CDR1 MGHRA and CDR2 YSYEKL. The CDR3 has 15 amino acids. V was trimmed by 3 bases and J by 5 bases, leaving 13 bases between them. CDR3 in DNA: TGCGCCAGCAGCCACCTGGGGGCCCAGAATGAAAAACTGTTTTTT. It translates to CASSHLGAQNEKLFF.

V usage is TRBV7-2 and J usage is TRBJ2-3; 12 nucleotides align to TRBD2. Germline assignment: CDR1 SGHTA and CDR2 FQGNSA. The CDR3 is made up of 16 amino acids. The junction had 4 bases not matched to a gene; V was cut back by 4 bases and J by 2 bases. The chain's CDR3 is CASSSRTSGVTDTQYF. CDR3 in DNA: TGTGCCAGCAGCTCCCGGACTAGCGGGGTCACAGATACGCAGTATTTT.

This clone was recorded a few times. V and J are TRBV18 and TRBJ2-7; TRBD2 might be the D (6 bases). With 3 bases removed from V and 6 bases from J, the gap between germline ends came to 15 bases. The CDR3 is 14 residues long. Per germline, CDR1 KGHSH and CDR2 LQKENI. For the CDR3, the DNA is TGTGCCAGCTCACCCCTTGAGGTTAGCGGCGAGCAGTACTTC. It specifies CASSPLEVSGEQYF.

V is TRBV5-1 and J is TRBJ1-2, with TRBD1 matching over 7 bases. With V trimmed by 0 bases and J by 8 bases, 13 bases remained unmatched. Per germline, CDR1 SGHRS and CDR2 YFSETQ. This CDR3 region has 16 residues. The CDR3 loop reads CASSLAGDRGREGYTF. CDR3 coding DNA: TGCGCCAGCAGCTTGGCCGGGGACAGAGGCCGTGAGGGCTACACCTTC.

This chain uses TRBV6-1 with TRBJ1-3, with 10 nucleotides matching TRBD1. CDR1 and CDR2 (germline): MNHNS, SASEGT. The ends lost 2 bases at V and 2 bases at J; junction bases unmatched: 9. This CDR3 is built from 18 residues. CDR3 nucleotide sequence: TGTGCCAGCAGTGAAAGGGGGACAGGGGTTCTGACTGGAAACACCATATATTTT. This encodes CASSERGTGVLTGNTIYF.

V and J are TRBV4-1 and TRBJ1-2; TRBD1 matches 9 bases. Germline CDR1 reads MGHRA; CDR2 reads YSYEKL. The CDR3 runs to 17 residues. Trimming at V came to 4 bases and at J to 4 bases, leaving 13 bases not matched to a gene. The CDR3 sequence: CASSPRGLDRGGYGYTF. For the CDR3, the DNA is TGCGCCAGCAGCCCCCGAGGATTGGACAGGGGCGGCTATGGCTACACCTTC.